A single sample is the source of the 20 T cell receptor beta chains below, sequenced in a study of blood T cell repertoires in COVID-19. Data came from immunoSEQ multiplex PCR; TCRdb stores just in-frame clones and leaves some out. Seen here are under 250,000 clones, around 82% observed once, and the top ten hold 4.4%. Sequences were obtained from peripheral blood. All receptors come from a man aged 50-59 years with active or convalescent COVID-19.

The gene calls are TRBV3-1 (or the pseudogene TRBV3-2) and TRBJ2-1; possibly TRBD1 for D (6 bases). With 0 bases removed from V and 9 bases from J, the gap between germline ends came to 15 bases. This CDR3 comprises 15 residues. The germline V gene has CDR1 LGHDT and CDR2 YNNKEL (reference sequence). CDR3 in amino acids: CASSQDARGFGEQFF. CDR3 in DNA: TGTGCCAGCAGCCAAGATGCGAGGGGGTTCGGTGAGCAGTTCTTC.

This sequence joins TRBV9 and TRBJ2-2; D possibly corresponds to TRBD2 (5 bases). Deletions cut 4 bases from V and 4 bases from J, with 8 bases between. Germline lookup yields CDR1 SGDLS and CDR2 YYNGEE. The CDR3 runs to 13 residues. CDR3 protein: CASSPEVTGELFF. DNA of the CDR3: TGTGCCAGCAGCCCGGAGGTCACCGGGGAGCTGTTTTTT.

The rearrangement links TRBV7-6 to TRBJ2-2; 11 nucleotides match TRBD2. V shed 2 bases, J shed 2 bases, and the junction held 7 bases outside the gene matches. Germline CDR1 SGHVS, CDR2 FNYEAQ. This CDR3 has 18 residues. The CDR3 DNA follows: TGTGCCAGCAGCTTATATACTAGCGGGGGCAGTAACACCGGGGAGCTGTTTTTT. Translating it yields CASSLYTSGGSNTGELFF. Full variable domain (remainder filled in from reference TRBV7-6 and TRBJ2-2): GAGVSQSPRYKVTKRGQDVALRCDPISGHVSLYWYRQALGQGPEFLTYFNYEAQQDKSGLPNDRFSAERPEGSISTLTIQRTEQRDSAMYRCASSLYTSGGSNTGELFFGEGSRLTVL.

The gene calls are TRBV5-4 and TRBJ2-1; 12 bases map to TRBD2. Germline V lookup: CDR1 SGHNT, CDR2 YYREEE (reference sequence). The J segment lost 7 bases and the V segment lost 0 bases, leaving 8 bases of the junction unmatched. The CDR3 runs 17 residues. CDR3 DNA: TGTGCCAGCAGCTTGGGGGCGACTAGCGGGGGAGGTAATGAGCAGTTCTTC. Protein: CASSLGATSGGGNEQFF.

This clone showed up just once. The V gene is TRBV6-5, the J gene TRBJ1-6, with a tentative D call TRBD1 (5 bases). CDR1 and CDR2 from the germline V gene are MNHEY and SVGAGI. V dropped 8 bases and J dropped 4 bases, with 9 bases sitting between them. The CDR3 consists of 13 residues. CDR3 nucleotide sequence: TGTGCCAGCCGGACACCGTATAATTCACCCCTCCACTTT. Amino acids: CASRTPYNSPLHF.

Concerning this clone: As the CDR3 is not closed by the conserved phenylalanine or tryptophan, this likely results from a read error. It is unclear where the CDR3 begins or ends on the DNA, so no DNA is shown, and the CDR3 is as TCRdb lists it. The chain carries TRBV2 and TRBJ1-1; TRBD1, the table's D call, was not compared with the DNA. The CDR3 totals 11 residues, both ends included. Looked up from germline, CDR1 is SNHLY and CDR2 is FYNNEI. The chain's CDR3 is CASSESHRVKY.

The V call is TRBV11-2, the J call TRBJ2-7; a weak D match, TRBD1 (6 bases). Germline CDR1 and CDR2: SGHAT and FQNNGV. The CDR3 totals 14 residues. V lost 5 bases and J 1 base, leaving 12 bases between the germline ends. The CDR3 here is CASSRRDKSYEQYF. The CDR3 DNA sequence: TGTGCCAGCAGCCGCCGGGACAAGTCCTACGAGCAGTACTTC.

CDR3 DNA sequence: TGTGCCAGCAGCGCCCGCACAGGGCCCGGGGATACGCAGTATTTT. Translated, it gives CASSARTGPGDTQYF. The V gene is TRBV9, the J gene TRBJ2-3; D perhaps matches TRBD1 (6 bases). The length of the CDR3 is 15 residues. Trimming removed 3 bases from V and 6 bases from J, with 17 bases in between. Germline assignment: CDR1 SGDLS and CDR2 YYNGEE.

A single count supports this clone. The chain links TRBV5-4 to TRBJ2-3; a possible D gene is TRBD1 (5 bases). V shed 4 bases and J shed 3 bases, with 9 bases lying between them. This CDR3 has 13 amino acids. The germline gives CDR1 SGHNT, CDR2 YYREEE (reference sequence). The CDR3 is CASSAKGTDTQYF. CDR3 nucleotides: TGTGCCAGCAGCGCAAAGGGGACAGATACGCAGTATTTT.

Notes on this clone: In the same sample, other DNA sequences code for this CDR3. This chain connects TRBV30 to TRBJ2-3, with 7 bases lining up with TRBD2. V shed 0 bases and J 6 bases; nucleotides not matched to a gene: 3. Germline V lookup: CDR1 GTSNPN, CDR2 SVGIG (reference sequence). This CDR3 is built from 13 residues. The CDR3 protein is CAWSVGGVDTQYF. In DNA form, the CDR3 reads TGTGCCTGGAGTGTGGGGGGGGTTGATACGCAGTATTTT.

The chain couples TRBV19 to TRBJ1-1; D is ambiguous. Trimming pared 7 bases from V and 1 base from J, leaving 16 bases between. Germline CDR1 and CDR2: LNHDA and SQIVND (reference sequence). The CDR3 totals 15 residues. CDR3 nucleotides: TGTGCCAGTACCCGACGGGATAGAGGGAACACTGAAGCTTTCTTT. Translating gives CASTRRDRGNTEAFF.

This rearrangement joins TRBV6-5 to TRBJ1-4, with 9 bases aligning to TRBD1. There are 14 residues in the CDR3. Germline V lookup: CDR1 MNHEY, CDR2 SVGAGI. Trimming took 6 bases from V and 7 from J; bases not matched to a gene: 6. For the CDR3, the DNA is TGTGCCAGCAGACCTGACAGGGGGTTTGAAAAACTGTTTTTT. Amino acids: CASRPDRGFEKLFF.

The chain combines TRBV6-5 with TRBJ1-1, with 9 nucleotides matching TRBD1. Germline V lookup: CDR1 MNHEY, CDR2 SVGAGI. Trimming removed 6 bases from V and 6 bases from J; junction bases left unmatched: 5. The CDR3 is 13 residues long. The CDR3 region is CASSGTGSAEAFF. DNA of the CDR3: TGTGCCAGCAGCGGGACAGGGAGCGCTGAAGCTTTCTTT.

This clone was detected once. V gene TRBV6-5 combines with J gene TRBJ1-1; maybe TRBD1 (5 bases). Trimming stripped 7 bases from V and 6 bases from J, with 18 bases between. The length of the CDR3 is 14 residues. Germline V CDR1 and CDR2: MNHEY, SVGAGI. The CDR3 is CASNLAGGSAEAFF. The CDR3 region has the DNA TGTGCCAGCAACCTCGCCGGGGGGTCGGCTGAAGCTTTCTTT.

CDR3: CASSTRTSGGTGELFF. The CDR3 DNA is TGTGCCAGCAGCACCCGGACTAGCGGGGGAACCGGGGAGCTGTTTTTT. This chain uses TRBV5-5 with TRBJ2-2; 13 positions agree with TRBD2. Germline V CDR1 and CDR2: SGHKS, YYEKEE (reference sequence). Trimming removed 4 bases from V and 5 bases from J; junction bases left unmatched: 5. The CDR3 is made up of 16 amino acids. The entire variable domain, with the rest obtained from reference TRBV5-5 and TRBJ2-2, is as follows: DAGVTQSPTHLIKTRGQQVTLRCSPISGHKSVSWYQQVLGQGPQFIFQYYEKEERGRGNFPDRFSARQFPNYSSELNVNALLLGDSALYLCASSTRTSGGTGELFFGEGSRLTVL.

The J gene is TRBJ1-1, the V gene TRBV19; 9 nucleotides agree with TRBD1. The germline V gene has CDR1 LNHDA and CDR2 SQIVND (reference sequence). This CDR3 has 16 amino acids. Trimming took 3 bases from V and 1 from J; bases not matched to a gene: 6. The CDR3 is CASSILQGAPNTEAFF. The CDR3 nucleotides read TGTGCCAGTAGTATCTTACAGGGGGCCCCGAACACTGAAGCTTTCTTT.

The rearrangement joins TRBV30 to TRBJ1-3; the D gene is possibly TRBD1 (6 bases). Germline-derived CDR1 and CDR2 are GTSNPN and SVGIG (reference sequence). Trimming removed 5 bases at V and 0 bases at J, with 14 bases between. The CDR3 is made up of 15 amino acids. The CDR3 region is CAWARGQSSGNTIYF. Here the CDR3 DNA reads TGTGCCTGGGCCCGCGGACAGAGCTCTGGAAACACCATATATTTT.

The gene calls are TRBV3-1 (or the pseudogene TRBV3-2) and TRBJ1-3, with TRBD1 identical over 8 bases. The CDR3 has 13 residues. The V gene's germline CDR1 is LGHDT and CDR2 YNNKEL (reference sequence). With V trimmed by 4 bases and J by 6 bases, 2 bases remained unmatched. As DNA, the CDR3 is TGTGCCAGCAGCCTGACAGGGGAAAACACCATATATTTT. Protein sequence: CASSLTGENTIYF.

This clone showed up just once. V gene TRBV27 combines with J gene TRBJ2-7; perhaps TRBD2 as D (5 bases). Per germline, CDR1 MNHEY and CDR2 SMNVEV (reference sequence). There are 15 residues in the CDR3. With 5 bases removed from V and 4 bases from J, the gap between germline ends came to 18 bases. The CDR3 DNA reads TGTGCCAGCAGTAAGGGATTGGGGTCGGGGTACGAGCAGTACTTC. Translating it yields CASSKGLGSGYEQYF.

The chain has TRBV5-5 and TRBJ2-4, with a tentative D call TRBD2 (5 bases). The CDR3 length is 13 residues. Trimming took 2 bases from V and 7 from J, leaving 10 bases between them. Germline V gene lookup returns CDR1 SGHKS and CDR2 YYEKEE (reference sequence). The CDR3 DNA sequence: TGTGCCAGCAGCTTCCGGGAAAGTAACATTCAGTACTTC. This codes for CASSFRESNIQYF. Full variable domain (missing parts from reference TRBV5-5 and TRBJ2-4): DAGVTQSPTHLIKTRGQQVTLRCSPISGHKSVSWYQQVLGQGPQFIFQYYEKEERGRGNFPDRFSARQFPNYSSELNVNALLLGDSALYLCASSFRESNIQYFGAGTRLSVL.